This T cell receptor beta chain was found in a study of blood T cell repertoires in COVID-19. Turning to the study itself: There were acute and convalescent COVID-19 samples, and they came from the United States, Italy and Spain. Sources were T cells, B-cell-depleted T cells, or PBMCs; the material itself was cDNA or gDNA.

As processed by the authors: Nucleated cell number was recorded as an estimate derived from reference gene primer amplification. The repertoire was sequenced with immunoSEQ multiplex PCR; TCRdb's copy has only in-frame clones and lacks some. The DNA gave D and trimming, while V, J and clone size come from that table. The sample shows a few hundred thousand clones, around nine tenths of them seen only once. Germline V CDR1 and CDR2: SGHRS, YFSETQ. V lost 1 base, J lost 8 bases, and 0 bases stayed unmatched. This CDR3 region has 12 residues. This receptor was taken from a woman in her seventies with active or convalescent COVID-19. The sequencing sample was made of peripheral blood. The chain uses TRBV5-1 and TRBJ2-3, with 8 bases identical to TRBD1. The CDR3 DNA follows: TGCGCCAGCAGCTTGCAGGGGGCTACGCAGTATTTT. Its protein product is CASSLQGATQYF.